The present entry profiles one TCR beta chain with its context. The sample is drawn from a study of blood T cell repertoires in COVID-19. Methods used by the authors: Estimates of nucleated cell counts were drawn from the amplification of reference gene primers. TCRdb's copy holds only in-frame clones and misses some; the assay was immunoSEQ multiplex PCR. The V and J calls and clone size come from that table; D and trimming were worked out from the DNA. The table has approximately 140,000 clones, about four fifths seen once. CDR3 length: 16 residues. In germline, CDR1 is LNHDA, CDR2 SQIVND (reference sequence). The V gene end was trimmed by 7 bases and the J gene end by 4 bases; junction bases not matched to a gene: 12.

This chain connects TRBV19 to TRBJ1-5, with TRBD1 identical over 8 bases. Sequenced: PBMCs or T cells enriched from blood (not recorded which). The source is a woman in her fifties or sixties who had been exposed to COVID-19. The CDR3 loop is CASKVQQGGRNQPQHF. The CDR3 region has the DNA TGTGCCAGTAAGGTCCAACAGGGGGGAAGAAATCAGCCCCAGCATTTT.